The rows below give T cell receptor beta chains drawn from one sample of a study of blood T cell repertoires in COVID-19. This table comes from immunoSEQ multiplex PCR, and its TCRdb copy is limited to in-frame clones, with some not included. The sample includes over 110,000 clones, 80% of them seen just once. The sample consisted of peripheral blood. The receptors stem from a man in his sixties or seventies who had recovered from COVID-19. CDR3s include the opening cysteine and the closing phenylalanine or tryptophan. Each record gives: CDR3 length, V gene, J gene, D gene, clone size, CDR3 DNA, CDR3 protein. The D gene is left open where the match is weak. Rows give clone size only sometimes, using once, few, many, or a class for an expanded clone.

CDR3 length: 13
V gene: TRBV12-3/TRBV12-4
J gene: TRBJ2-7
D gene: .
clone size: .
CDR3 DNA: TGTGCCAGCAGTTTTAACGGTGTAAGCCAGCAGTACTTC
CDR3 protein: CASSFNGVSQQYF

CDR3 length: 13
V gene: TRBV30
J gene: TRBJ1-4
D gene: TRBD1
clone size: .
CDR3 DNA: TGTGCCTGGTGGACAGGGGGAGTTGAAAAACTGTTTTTT
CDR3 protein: CAWWTGGVEKLFF

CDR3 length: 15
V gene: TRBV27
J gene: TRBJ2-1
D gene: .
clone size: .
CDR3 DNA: TGTGCCAGCAGTTTTGGCGGTGCGCCTTACAATGAGCAGTTCTTC
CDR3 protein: CASSFGGAPYNEQFF

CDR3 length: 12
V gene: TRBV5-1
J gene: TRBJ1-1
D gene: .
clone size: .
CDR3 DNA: TGCGCCAGCAGCTTGGGTAGTCAAGAAGCTTTCTTT
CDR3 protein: CASSLGSQEAFF

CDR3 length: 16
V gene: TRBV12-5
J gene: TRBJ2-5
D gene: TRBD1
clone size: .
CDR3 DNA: TGTGCTAGTGGTTTCGGGGACAGGGGGCGAAGGGAGACCCAGTACTTC
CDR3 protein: CASGFGDRGRRETQYF

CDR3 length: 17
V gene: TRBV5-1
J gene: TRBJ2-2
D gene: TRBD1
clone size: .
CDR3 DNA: TGCGCCAGCAGCCAAGCCCCGGGACAGGGGGCTATCGGGGAGCTGTTTTTT
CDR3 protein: CASSQAPGQGAIGELFF

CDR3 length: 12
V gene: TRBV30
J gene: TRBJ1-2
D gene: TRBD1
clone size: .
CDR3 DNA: TGTGCCTGGAGTGATACAGGGGTTGGCTACACCTTC
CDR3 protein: CAWSDTGVGYTF

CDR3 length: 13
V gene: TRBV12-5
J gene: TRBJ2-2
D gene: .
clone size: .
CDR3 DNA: TGTGCTAGTGGTTTGGTACTCACCGGGGAGCTGTTTTTT
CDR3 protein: CASGLVLTGELFF

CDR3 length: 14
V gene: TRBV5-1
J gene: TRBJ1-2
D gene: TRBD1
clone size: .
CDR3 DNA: TGCGCCAGCAGCTCGGACAGGGGGCGCGTTGGCTACACCTTC
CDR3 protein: CASSSDRGRVGYTF

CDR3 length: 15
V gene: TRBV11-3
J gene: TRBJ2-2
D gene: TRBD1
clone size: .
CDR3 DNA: TGTGCCAGCAGCCCCGCCGGGACAGGGGCCGGGGAGCTGTTTTTT
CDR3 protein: CASSPAGTGAGELFF

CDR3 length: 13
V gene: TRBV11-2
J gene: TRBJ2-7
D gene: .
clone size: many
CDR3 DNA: TGTGCCAGCAGCTTAGAAAACAACTACGAGCAGTACTTC
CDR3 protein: CASSLENNYEQYF